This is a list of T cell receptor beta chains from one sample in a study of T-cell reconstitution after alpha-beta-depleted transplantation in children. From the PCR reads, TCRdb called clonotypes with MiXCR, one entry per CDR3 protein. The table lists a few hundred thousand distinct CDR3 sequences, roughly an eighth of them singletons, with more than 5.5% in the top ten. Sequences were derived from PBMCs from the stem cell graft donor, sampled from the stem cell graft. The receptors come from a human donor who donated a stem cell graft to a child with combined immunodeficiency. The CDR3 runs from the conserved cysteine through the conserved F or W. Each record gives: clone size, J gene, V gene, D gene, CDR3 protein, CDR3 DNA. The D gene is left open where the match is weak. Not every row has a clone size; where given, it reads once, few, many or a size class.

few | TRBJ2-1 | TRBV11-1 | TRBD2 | CASRPTSGASYNEQFF | TGTGCCAGCAGACCGACTAGCGGGGCCTCCTACAATGAGCAGTTCTTC
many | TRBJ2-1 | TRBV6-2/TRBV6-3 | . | CASSYLGLRGPRPGNEQFF | TGTGCCAGCAGTTACCTGGGGTTACGGGGGCCCCGTCCGGGCAATGAGCAGTTCTTC
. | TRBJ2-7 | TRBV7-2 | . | CASSLEAQISYEQYF | TGTGCCAGCAGCTTAGAAGCCCAGATTAGTTACGAGCAGTACTTC
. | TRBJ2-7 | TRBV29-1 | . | CSVGQGSYEQYF | TGCAGCGTTGGGCAGGGGTCCTACGAGCAGTACTTC
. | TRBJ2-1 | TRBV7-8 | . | CASSLPVTGLATYNEQFF | TGTGCCAGCAGCTTACCGGTAACGGGACTTGCTACCTACAATGAGCAGTTCTTC
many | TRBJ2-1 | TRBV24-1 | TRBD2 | CATSQGLAGGGSYNEQFF | TGTGCCACCAGTCAAGGACTAGCGGGAGGGGGCTCCTACAATGAGCAGTTCTTC
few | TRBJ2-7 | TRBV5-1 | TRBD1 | CASSLAGTGVYPEQYF | TGCGCCAGCAGCTTGGCAGGGACAGGGGTCTACCCCGAGCAGTACTTC
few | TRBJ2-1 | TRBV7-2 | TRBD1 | CASNLAGTASYNEQFF | TGTGCCAGCAATCTTGCCGGGACAGCTTCCTACAATGAGCAGTTCTTC
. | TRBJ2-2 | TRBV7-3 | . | CASSPRGGITDTGELFF | TGTGCCAGCAGCCCCAGGGGGGGCATAACGGACACCGGGGAGCTGTTTTTT
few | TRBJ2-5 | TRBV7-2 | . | CASSARVSGETQYF | TGTGCCAGCAGCGCCAGAGTATCGGGAGAGACCCAGTACTTC
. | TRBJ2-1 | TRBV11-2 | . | CASSPGGAEQFF | TGTGCCAGCAGCCCAGGAGGGGCTGAGCAGTTCTTC
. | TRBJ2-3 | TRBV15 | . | CATSRGWDRSTDTQYF | TGTGCCACCAGCAGGGGTTGGGACCGCAGCACAGATACGCAGTATTTT
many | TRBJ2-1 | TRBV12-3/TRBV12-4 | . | CASSLGPPQQFF | TGTGCCAGCAGCTTAGGTCCTCCACAGCAGTTCTTC
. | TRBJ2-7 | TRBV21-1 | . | CASSSTRGYEQNF | TGTGCCAGCAGCTCCACCAGGGGCTACGAGCAGAACTTC
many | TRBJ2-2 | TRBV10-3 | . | CAIKPENTGELFF | TGTGCCATCAAACCAGAGAACACCGGGGAGCTGTTTTTT
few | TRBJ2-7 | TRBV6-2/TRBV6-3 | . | CASSYWPQDEQYF | TGTGCCAGCAGTTACTGGCCCCAAGACGAGCAGTACTTC
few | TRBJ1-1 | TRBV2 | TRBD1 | CTSSAPGQPKIGMNTEAFF | TGTACCAGCAGTGCTCCGGGACAGCCAAAAATTGGGATGAACACTGAAGCTTTCTTT
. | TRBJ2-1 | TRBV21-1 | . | CASSKIGASPSYNEQFF | TGTGCCAGCAGCAAAATCGGGGCTAGCCCTTCCTACAATGAACAGTTCTTC
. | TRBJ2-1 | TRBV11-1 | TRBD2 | CASSLVSGSAVSSYNEQFF | TGTGCCAGCAGCTTAGTTAGCGGGAGTGCCGTGAGCTCCTACAATGAGCAGTTCTTC
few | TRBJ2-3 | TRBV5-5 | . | CASSPERAGPSTDTQYF | TGTGCCAGCAGCCCTGAACGGGCGGGGCCTAGCACAGATACGCAGTATTTT
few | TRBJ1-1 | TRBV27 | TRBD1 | CASSSGQGRPAFF | TGTGCCAGCAGTTCCGGACAGGGTCGCCCAGCTTTCTTT
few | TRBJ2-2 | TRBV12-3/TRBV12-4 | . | CASSSRPGTGELFF | TGTGCCAGCAGTTCTAGACCGGGTACCGGGGAGCTGTTTTTT
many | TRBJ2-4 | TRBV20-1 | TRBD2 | CSAGGTSGSTDIQYF | TGCAGTGCCGGGGGGACTAGCGGGAGCACGGACATTCAGTACTTC
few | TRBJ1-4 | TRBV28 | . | CASVLRGAREKLFF | TGTGCCAGCGTACTGCGGGGGGCAAGGGAAAAACTGTTTTTT
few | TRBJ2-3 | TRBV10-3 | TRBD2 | CAISSSGSTDTQYF | TGTGCCATCAGTTCTAGCGGGAGTACAGATACGCAGTATTTT
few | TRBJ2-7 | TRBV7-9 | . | CASSLGVYYEQYF | TGTGCCAGCAGCTTAGGGGTATACTACGAGCAGTACTTC
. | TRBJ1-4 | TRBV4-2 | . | CASSQETSPKPSNEKLFF | TGTGCCAGCAGCCAAGAGACGAGTCCCAAGCCGTCGAATGAAAAACTGTTTTTT
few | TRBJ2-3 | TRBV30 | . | CAWSVTSTDTQYF | TGTGCCTGGAGCGTGACTAGCACAGATACGCAGTATTTT
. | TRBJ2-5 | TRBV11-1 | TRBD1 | CASSQDRGKLETQYF | TGTGCCAGCAGCCAGGACAGGGGTAAATTAGAGACCCAGTACTTC
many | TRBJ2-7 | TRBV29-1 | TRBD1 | CSVENRGSEQYF | TGCAGCGTTGAGAACAGGGGGAGCGAGCAGTACTTC
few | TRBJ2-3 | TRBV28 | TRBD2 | CASSSSGAGRDTQYF | TGTGCCAGCAGTTCAAGCGGGGCCGGGAGGGATACGCAGTATTTT
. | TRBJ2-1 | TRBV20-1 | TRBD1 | CSADRDRVQNEQFF | TGCAGTGCGGACCGGGACAGGGTCCAGAATGAGCAGTTCTTC
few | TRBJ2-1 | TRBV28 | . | CASSPKAESSYNEQFF | TGTGCCAGCAGTCCGAAAGCGGAAAGCTCCTACAATGAGCAGTTCTTC
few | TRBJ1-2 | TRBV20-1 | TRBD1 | CSASGDSLYGYTF | TGCAGTGCTAGTGGGGACAGCCTCTATGGCTACACCTTC
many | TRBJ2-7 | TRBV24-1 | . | CATSDSYRDEQYF | TGTGCCACCAGTGACTCCTACAGGGACGAGCAGTACTTC
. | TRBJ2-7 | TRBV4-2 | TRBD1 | CASSQAGTGPYEQYF | TGTGCCAGCAGCCAGGCCGGGACAGGGCCCTACGAGCAGTACTTC
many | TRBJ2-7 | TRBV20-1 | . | CSGRELHEQYF | TGCAGTGGGCGGGAACTCCACGAGCAGTACTTC
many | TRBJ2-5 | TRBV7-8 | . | CASSLSGYLGETQYF | TGTGCCAGCAGCTTATCGGGCTACCTCGGAGAGACCCAGTACTTC
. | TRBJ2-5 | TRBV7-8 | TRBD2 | CASSPRSGGSRETQYF | TGTGCCAGCAGCCCCCGGTCAGGCGGGAGCCGCGAGACCCAGTACTTC
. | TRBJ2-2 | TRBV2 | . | CASQVGTGELFF | TGTGCCAGCCAGGTTGGGACCGGGGAGCTGTTTTTT
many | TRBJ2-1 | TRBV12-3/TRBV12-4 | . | CASSFAQGRGNEQFF | TGTGCCAGCAGTTTTGCACAGGGGCGGGGGAATGAGCAGTTCTTC
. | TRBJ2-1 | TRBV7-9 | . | CASSSYLNEQFF | TGTGCCAGCAGCTCCTATCTAAATGAGCAGTTCTTC
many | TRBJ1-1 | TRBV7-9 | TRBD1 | CASSIQGSTEAFF | TGTGCCAGCAGCATACAGGGGAGCACTGAAGCTTTCTTT
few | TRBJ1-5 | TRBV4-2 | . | CASSQDKGGQGNQPQHF | TGTGCCAGCAGCCAAGATAAAGGGGGGCAGGGCAATCAGCCCCAGCATTTT
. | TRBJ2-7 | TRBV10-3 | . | CAISVAAVAGEQYF | TGTGCCATCAGTGTCGCCGCGGTTGCGGGCGAGCAGTACTTC
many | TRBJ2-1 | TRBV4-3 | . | CASSQDTTKYNEQFF | TGCGCCAGCAGCCAAGATACGACTAAATACAATGAGCAGTTCTTC
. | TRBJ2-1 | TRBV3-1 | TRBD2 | CASSSGRRQFF | TGTGCCAGCAGCTCCGGGAGGAGGCAGTTCTTC
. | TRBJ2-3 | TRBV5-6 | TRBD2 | CASSPGRRGGADTQYF | TGTGCCAGCAGCCCCGGGCGGCGGGGGGGCGCAGATACGCAGTATTTT
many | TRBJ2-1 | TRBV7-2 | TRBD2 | CASSLGEAGSNEQFF | TGTGCCAGCAGCTTAGGGGAAGCGGGGTCCAATGAGCAGTTCTTC
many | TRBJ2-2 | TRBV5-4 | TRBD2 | CASSPGGPTGELFF | TGTGCCAGCAGCCCGGGAGGACCTACCGGGGAGCTGTTTTTT
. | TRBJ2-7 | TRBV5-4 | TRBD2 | CASSLGGTSGRNEQYF | TGTGCCAGCAGCTTGGGTGGGACTAGCGGGAGGAACGAGCAGTACTTC
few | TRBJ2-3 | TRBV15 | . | CATSFSRSSTDTQYF | TGTGCCACCAGCTTCTCCCGTTCGAGCACAGATACGCAGTATTTT